The T cell receptor beta chain described here comes from a study of cytomegalovirus exposure and HLA in healthy donors. Whole-study results and caveats: An assumption of roughly uniform sequencing depth across donors underlay the presence/absence analyses. According to an earlier analysis, most TCR beta V segments yielded productive rearrangements about 87% or about 30% of the time.

As regards this clone: Its target is unknown.

Vbeta (60) and Jbeta (13) primers were used in the PCR. Some clones are missing from TCRdb's copy, which holds only in-frame ones; the method was immunoSEQ multiplex PCR. The sample has about 180,000 clones, roughly 70% seen once. The germline V gene encodes CDR1 MNHNS and CDR2 SASEGT. The CDR3 has 11 amino acids. Trimming took off 5 bases at V and 4 bases at J, with 5 bases between the two ends. This TCR was recovered from a male donor in good health and CMV-seronegative. This chain connects TRBV6-1 to TRBJ2-5; no clear D gene. The sample comprised PBMCs. CDR3 loop: CASSYRETQYF. CDR3 in DNA: TGTGCCAGCAGTTACAGAGAGACCCAGTACTTC.